This TCR beta chain was profiled in a study of blood T cell repertoires in COVID-19. Background on the study: The origin of the acute and convalescent COVID-19 samples was the United States, Italy and Spain.

V was cut by 0 bases and J by 2 bases, with 11 bases left in between. The CDR3 loop spans 16 amino acids. Germline CDR1 is LGHNA and CDR2 is YSLEER. Ages ranged from about 18 to 89 years, with residence in fewer than 25 US areas. Recovery meant two consecutive negative NP/OP PCR tests, professional clearance, or resolved symptoms. The repertoire was sequenced with immunoSEQ multiplex PCR; TCRdb's copy has only in-frame clones and lacks some. The sample records about 150,000 clones, around 85% being singletons. The chain is built from TRBV4-3 and TRBJ2-4; maybe TRBD2 (5 bases). Sequencing was done on a sample of PBMCs or T cells enriched from blood (not recorded which). This sequence originates from a man aged 50 to 60 who had recovered from COVID-19. The CDR3 nucleotides read TGCGCCAGCAGCCAAGACCCCGGGATGTCCAAAAACATTCAGTACTTC. It codes for CASSQDPGMSKNIQYF.